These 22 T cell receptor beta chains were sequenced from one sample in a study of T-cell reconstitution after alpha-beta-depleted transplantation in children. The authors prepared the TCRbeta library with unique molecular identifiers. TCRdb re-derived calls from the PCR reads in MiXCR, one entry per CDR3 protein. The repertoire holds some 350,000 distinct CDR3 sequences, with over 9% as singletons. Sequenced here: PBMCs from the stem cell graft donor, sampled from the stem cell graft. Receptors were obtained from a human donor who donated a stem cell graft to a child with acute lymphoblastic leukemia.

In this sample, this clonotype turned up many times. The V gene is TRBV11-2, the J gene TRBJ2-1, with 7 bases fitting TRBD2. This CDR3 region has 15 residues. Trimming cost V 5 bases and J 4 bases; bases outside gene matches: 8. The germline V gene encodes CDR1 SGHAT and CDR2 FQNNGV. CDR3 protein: CASSASGIGYNEQFF. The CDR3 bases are TGTGCCAGCAGCGCGAGCGGGATAGGGTACAATGAGCAGTTCTTC.

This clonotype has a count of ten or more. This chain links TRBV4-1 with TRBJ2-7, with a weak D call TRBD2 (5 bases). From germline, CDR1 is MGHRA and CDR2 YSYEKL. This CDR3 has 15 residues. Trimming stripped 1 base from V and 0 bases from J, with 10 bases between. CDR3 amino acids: CASSQGTGSSYEQYF. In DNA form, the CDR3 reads TGCGCCAGCAGCCAAGGGACGGGAAGCTCCTACGAGCAGTACTTC.

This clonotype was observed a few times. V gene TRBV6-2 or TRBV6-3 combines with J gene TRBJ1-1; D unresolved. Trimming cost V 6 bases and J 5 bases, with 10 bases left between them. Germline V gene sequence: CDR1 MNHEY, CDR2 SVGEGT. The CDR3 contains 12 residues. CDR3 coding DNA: TGTGCCAGCAGGACCACTGGTACTGAAGCTTTCTTT. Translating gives CASRTTGTEAFF.

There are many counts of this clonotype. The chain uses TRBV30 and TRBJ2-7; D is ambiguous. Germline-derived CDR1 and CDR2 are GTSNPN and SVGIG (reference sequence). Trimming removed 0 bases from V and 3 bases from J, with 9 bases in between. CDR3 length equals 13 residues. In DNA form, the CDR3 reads TGTGCCTGGAGTGTAAGCCTTTACTACGAGCAGTACTTC. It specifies CAWSVSLYYEQYF.

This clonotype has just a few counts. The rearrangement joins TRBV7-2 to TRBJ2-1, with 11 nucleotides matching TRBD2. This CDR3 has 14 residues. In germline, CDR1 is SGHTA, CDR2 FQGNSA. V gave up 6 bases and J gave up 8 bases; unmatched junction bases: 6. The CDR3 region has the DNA TGTGCCAGCAGTCCTGGACTAGCGGGTTATGAGCAGTTCTTC. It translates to CASSPGLAGYEQFF.

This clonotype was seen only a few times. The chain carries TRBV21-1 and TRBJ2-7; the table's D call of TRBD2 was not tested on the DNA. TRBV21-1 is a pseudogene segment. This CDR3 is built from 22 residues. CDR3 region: CASPRSGSVGYSVGLSSYEQYF. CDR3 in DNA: TGTGCCAGCCCCCGAAGCGGATCCGTGGGGTACTCGGTTGGCTTAAGCTCCTACGAGCAGTACTTC.

The CDR3 loop is CAIRRELYTDTQYF. DNA for the CDR3: TGTGCCATCAGGCGGGAGCTTTACACAGATACGCAGTATTTT. The V call is TRBV10-3, the J call TRBJ2-3, with 7 bases aligning to TRBD2. V lost 6 bases and J lost 2; bases outside the gene matches: 5. Germline values: CDR1 ENHRY, CDR2 SYGVKD. CDR3 length equals 14 residues.

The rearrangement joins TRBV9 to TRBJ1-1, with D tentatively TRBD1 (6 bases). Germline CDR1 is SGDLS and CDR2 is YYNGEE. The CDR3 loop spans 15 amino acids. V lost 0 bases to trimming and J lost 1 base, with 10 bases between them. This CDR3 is CASSVGGAQNTEAFF. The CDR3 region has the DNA TGTGCCAGCAGCGTAGGGGGGGCGCAGAACACTGAAGCTTTCTTT.

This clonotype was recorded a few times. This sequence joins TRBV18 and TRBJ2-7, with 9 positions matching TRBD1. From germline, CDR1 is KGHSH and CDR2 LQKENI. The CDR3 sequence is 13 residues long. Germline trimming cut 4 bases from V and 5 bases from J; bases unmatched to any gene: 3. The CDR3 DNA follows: TGTGCCAGCTCACTGAGACAGGGGGACGAGCAGTACTTC. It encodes CASSLRQGDEQYF.

The CDR3 sequence: CASSEWGSTYNQPQHF. DNA of the CDR3: TGTGCCAGCAGTGAATGGGGGTCGACCTACAATCAGCCCCAGCATTTT. This rearrangement joins TRBV6-1 to TRBJ1-5, with D possibly being TRBD1 (5 bases). From germline, CDR1 is MNHNS and CDR2 SASEGT. The CDR3 has 16 amino acids. V was cut by 2 bases and J by 3 bases, with 14 bases left in between.

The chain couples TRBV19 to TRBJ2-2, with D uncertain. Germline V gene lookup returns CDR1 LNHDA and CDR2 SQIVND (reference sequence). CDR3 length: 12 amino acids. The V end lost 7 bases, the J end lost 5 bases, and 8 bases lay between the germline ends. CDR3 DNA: TGTGCCAGTACCCCTATTACCGGGGAGCTGTTTTTT. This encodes CASTPITGELFF.

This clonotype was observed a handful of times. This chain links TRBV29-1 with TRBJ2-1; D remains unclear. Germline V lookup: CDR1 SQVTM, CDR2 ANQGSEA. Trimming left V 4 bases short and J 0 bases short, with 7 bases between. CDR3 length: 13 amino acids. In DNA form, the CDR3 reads TGCAGCGTTGCGATGAGCTCCTACAATGAGCAGTTCTTC. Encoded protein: CSVAMSSYNEQFF.

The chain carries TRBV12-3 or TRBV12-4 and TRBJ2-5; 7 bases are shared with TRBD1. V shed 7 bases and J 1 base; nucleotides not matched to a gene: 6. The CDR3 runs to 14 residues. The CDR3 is CASIRQGIQETQYF. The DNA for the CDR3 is TGTGCCAGCATTCGACAGGGAATCCAAGAGACCCAGTACTTC.

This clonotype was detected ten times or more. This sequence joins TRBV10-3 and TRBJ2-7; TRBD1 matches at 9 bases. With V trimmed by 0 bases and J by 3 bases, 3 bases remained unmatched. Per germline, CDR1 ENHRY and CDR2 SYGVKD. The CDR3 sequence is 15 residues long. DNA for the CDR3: TGTGCCATCAGTGAGTCGACAGGGGGTCTCTACGAGCAGTACTTC. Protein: CAISESTGGLYEQYF.

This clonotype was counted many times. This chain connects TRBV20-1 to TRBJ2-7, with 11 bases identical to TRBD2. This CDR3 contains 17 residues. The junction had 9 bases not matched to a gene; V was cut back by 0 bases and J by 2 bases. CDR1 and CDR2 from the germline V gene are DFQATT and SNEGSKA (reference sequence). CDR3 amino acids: CSARDSSTSGTTYEQYF. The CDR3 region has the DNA TGCAGTGCTAGAGACTCCTCGACTAGCGGGACCACCTACGAGCAGTACTTC.

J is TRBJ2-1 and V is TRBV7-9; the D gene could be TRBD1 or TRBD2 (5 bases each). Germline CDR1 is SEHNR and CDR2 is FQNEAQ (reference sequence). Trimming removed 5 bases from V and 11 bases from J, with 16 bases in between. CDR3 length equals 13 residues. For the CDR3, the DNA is TGTGCCAGCAGCGCACAACCGGGACCGAAGCAGTTCTTC. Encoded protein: CASSAQPGPKQFF. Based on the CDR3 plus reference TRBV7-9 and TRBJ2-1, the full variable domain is DTGVSQNPRHKITKRGQNVTFRCDPISEHNRLYWYRQTLGQGPEFLTYFQNEAQLEKSRLLSDRFSAERPKGSFSTLEIQRTEQGDSAMYLCASSAQPGPKQFFGPGTRLTVL.

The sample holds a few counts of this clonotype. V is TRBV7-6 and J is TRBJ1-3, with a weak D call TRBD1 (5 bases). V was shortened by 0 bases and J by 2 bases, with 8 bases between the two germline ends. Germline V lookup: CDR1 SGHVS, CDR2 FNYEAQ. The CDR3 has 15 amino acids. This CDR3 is CASSLAGRAGNTIYF. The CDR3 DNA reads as TGTGCCAGCAGCTTAGCTGGCAGGGCTGGAAACACCATATATTTT.

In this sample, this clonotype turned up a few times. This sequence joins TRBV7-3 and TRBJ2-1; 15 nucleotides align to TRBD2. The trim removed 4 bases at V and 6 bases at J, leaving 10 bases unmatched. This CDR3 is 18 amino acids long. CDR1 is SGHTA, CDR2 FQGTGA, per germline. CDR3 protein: CASSSGEPGLAGGNEQFF. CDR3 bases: TGTGCCAGCAGCTCTGGCGAACCGGGACTAGCGGGAGGCAATGAGCAGTTCTTC.

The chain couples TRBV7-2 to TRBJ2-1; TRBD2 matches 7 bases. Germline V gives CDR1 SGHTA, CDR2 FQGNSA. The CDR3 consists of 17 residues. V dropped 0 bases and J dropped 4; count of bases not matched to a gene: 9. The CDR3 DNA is TGTGCCAGCAGCTTAGCTGGGTCCCTAGCGGTTTACAATGAGCAGTTCTTC. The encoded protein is CASSLAGSLAVYNEQFF.

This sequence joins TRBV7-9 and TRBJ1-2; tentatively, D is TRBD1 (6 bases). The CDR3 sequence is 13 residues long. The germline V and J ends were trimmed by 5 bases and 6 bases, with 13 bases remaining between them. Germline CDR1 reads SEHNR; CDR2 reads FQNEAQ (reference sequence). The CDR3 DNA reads TGTGCCAGCAGCCCGGGGGCCAGGGATGGCTACACCTTC. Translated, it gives CASSPGARDGYTF.

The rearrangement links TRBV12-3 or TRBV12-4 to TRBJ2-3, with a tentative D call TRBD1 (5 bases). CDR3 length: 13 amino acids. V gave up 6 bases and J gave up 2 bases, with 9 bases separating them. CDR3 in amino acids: CASRQDATDTQYF. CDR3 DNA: TGTGCCAGCAGACAGGACGCCACAGATACGCAGTATTTT.

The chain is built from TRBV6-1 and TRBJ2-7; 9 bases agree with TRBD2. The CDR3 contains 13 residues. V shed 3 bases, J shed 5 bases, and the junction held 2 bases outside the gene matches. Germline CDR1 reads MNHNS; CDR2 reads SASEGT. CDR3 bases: TGTGCCAGCAGTGAGTTAGCGGGAGACGAGCAGTACTTC. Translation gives CASSELAGDEQYF.